One sample yielded the 32 T cell receptor beta chains listed below, sequenced in a study of brain T cells in children with intractable seizures. The method was immunoSEQ multiplex PCR; TCRdb's version includes in-frame clones alone and lacks a portion of them. The sample has about 110,000 clones; 94% are singletons. Sequencing used peripheral blood, obtained at surgery. The receptors shown here come from a boy younger than two with hemimegalencephaly and intractable seizures.

This clone was seen only once. V usage is TRBV5-1 and J usage is TRBJ2-3, with a weak D call TRBD2 (5 bases). Germline-derived CDR1 and CDR2 are SGHRS and YFSETQ. CDR3 length equals 15 residues. The V end lost 4 bases, the J end lost 0 bases, and 12 bases lay between the germline ends. CDR3 in amino acids: CASSGGRVSTDTQYF. The DNA for the CDR3 is TGCGCCAGCAGCGGAGGACGGGTTAGCACAGATACGCAGTATTTT.

This clone is a singleton in its sample. The CDR3 loop is CASSPRRSYTGELFF. Here the CDR3 DNA reads TGTGCCAGCAGCCCACGGAGGAGTTACACCGGGGAGCTGTTTTTT. The chain is built from TRBV7-2 and TRBJ2-2; TRBD2 might be the D (5 bases). This CDR3 is 15 amino acids long. V was trimmed by 5 bases and J by 3 bases, leaving 13 bases between them. Germline V gene lookup returns CDR1 SGHTA and CDR2 FQGNSA.

The chain combines TRBV3-1 (or the pseudogene TRBV3-2) with TRBJ2-2, with 9 bases aligning to TRBD1. CDR3 length: 15 amino acids. After removal of 3 bases from V and 6 bases from J, the junction contained 5 bases not matched to a gene. Per the germline V gene, CDR1 is LGHDT and CDR2 is YNNKEL (reference sequence). CDR3 nucleotides: TGTGCCAGCAGCCACGGACAGGGGAGGTCCGGGGAGCTGTTTTTT. Its protein product is CASSHGQGRSGELFF.

The chain has TRBV5-1 and TRBJ2-7; D call uncertain. V dropped 4 bases and J dropped 0 bases, with 11 bases sitting between them. The CDR3 contains 14 residues. The germline CDR1 and CDR2 sequences are SGHRS and YFSETQ. The CDR3 DNA follows: TGCGCCAGCAGCAACGACGGCTACTCCTACGAGCAGTACTTC. Protein product: CASSNDGYSYEQYF.

This clone has only one observation. The rearrangement uses TRBV6-5 and TRBJ2-5, with 11 positions matching TRBD2. Trimming removed 4 bases from V and 4 bases from J; junction bases left unmatched: 5. Germline V gene sequence: CDR1 MNHEY, CDR2 SVGAGI. The CDR3 runs to 15 residues. The CDR3 bases are TGTGCCAGCAGTTTAGCGGGAGGGATCTCAGAGACCCAGTACTTC. Amino acid sequence: CASSLAGGISETQYF.

The chain recombines TRBV19 with TRBJ1-3; weak D call: TRBD1 (5 bases). Germline lookup yields CDR1 LNHDA and CDR2 SQIVND (reference sequence). V was trimmed by 4 bases and J by 1 base, leaving 5 bases between them. The CDR3 runs to 13 residues. CDR3 nucleotides: TGTGCCAGTAGTACAGGGTCTGGAAACACCATATATTTT. This translates into CASSTGSGNTIYF.

The chain joins TRBV6-5 to TRBJ1-3; no firm D call. The CDR3 has 12 residues. Germline V CDR1 and CDR2: MNHEY, SVGAGI. V was clipped by 4 bases and J by 8 bases, with 9 bases between them. For the CDR3, the DNA is TGTGCCAGCAGTTGGGGTCAAGACACCATATATTTT. Its translation is CASSWGQDTIYF.

On this clone itself: The DNA is omitted, as the CDR3 cannot be located on it reliably, and the CDR3 follows TCRdb's listing. This chain uses TRBV11-2 with TRBJ2-2; the table's D call TRBD2 went unverified against the DNA. The germline CDR1 and CDR2 sequences are SGHAT and FQNNGV. Including both end residues, the CDR3 is 17 amino acids long. CDR3 region: CASSPSRLAGAPGSCFF.

J is TRBJ2-1 and V is TRBV28; 11 bases map to TRBD2. Germline values: CDR1 MDHEN, CDR2 SYDVKM. The CDR3 covers 16 residues. After removal of 3 bases from V and 9 bases from J, the junction contained 10 bases not matched to a gene. CDR3 amino acids: CASSFRLAGFFGEQFF. DNA for the CDR3: TGTGCCAGCAGTTTTCGACTAGCGGGATTTTTTGGTGAGCAGTTCTTC.

The V gene is TRBV28, the J gene TRBJ2-2; D ambiguous. The CDR3 spans 14 residues. Germline V gene lookup returns CDR1 MDHEN and CDR2 SYDVKM. V dropped 7 bases and J dropped 8 bases, with 17 bases sitting between them. In DNA, the CDR3 is TGTGCCAGCATACGCTGGGCTCAGACAGGGGAGCTGTTTTTT. Residues: CASIRWAQTGELFF.

The rearrangement links TRBV5-1 to TRBJ1-6; D remains ambiguous. The V gene's germline CDR1 is SGHRS and CDR2 YFSETQ. The ends were cut back, 0 bases at V and 11 bases at J, with 12 bases in the middle. CDR3 size: 14 residues. In nucleotides, the CDR3 is TGCGCCAGCAGCTTGGCCGGGCGCCTACCACCCCTCCACTTT. It codes for CASSLAGRLPPLHF. The whole variable domain, filled in from reference TRBV5-1 and TRBJ1-6, reads KAGVTQTPRYLIKTRGQQVTLSCSPISGHRSVSWYQQTPGQGLQFLFEYFSETQRNKGNFPGRFSGRQFSNSRSEMNVSTLELGDSALYLCASSLAGRLPPLHFGNGTRLTVT.

The gene calls are TRBV2 and TRBJ2-4; 13 bases map to TRBD2. The CDR3 is 16 amino acids. Germline trimming cut 3 bases from V and 15 bases from J; bases unmatched to any gene: 14. Germline V lookup: CDR1 SNHLY, CDR2 FYNNEI. DNA of the CDR3: TGTGCCAGCAGTGACCCGGGACTAGCGGGGCTCTTCGCTTGGTACTTC. Translation gives CASSDPGLAGLFAWYF.

This rearrangement joins TRBV9 to TRBJ2-7; TRBD2 is a possible D gene (7 bases). V shed 5 bases and J shed 6 bases, with 21 bases lying between them. The CDR3 contains 15 residues. Germline V gives CDR1 SGDLS, CDR2 YYNGEE. The CDR3: CASSQSGGPPREQYF. The CDR3 coding sequence is TGTGCCAGCAGTCAATCCGGGGGGCCGCCACGCGAGCAGTACTTC. Together with reference TRBV9 and TRBJ2-7, the CDR3 gives the full variable domain: DSGVTQTPKHLITATGQRVTLRCSPRSGDLSVYWYQQSLDQGLQFLIQYYNGEERAKGNILERFSAQQFPDLHSELNLSSLELGDSALYFCASSQSGGPPREQYFGPGTRLTVT.

The chain employs TRBV5-1 and TRBJ2-7; D is possibly TRBD1 or TRBD2 (5 bases each). V was pared by 6 bases and J by 0 bases, with 13 bases between. This CDR3 has 14 residues. Germline CDR1 and CDR2: SGHRS and YFSETQ. This CDR3 is CASTLGPASYEQYF. The DNA for the CDR3 is TGCGCCAGCACCCTGGGACCGGCCTCCTACGAGCAGTACTTC. The full variable domain, rest sourced from reference TRBV5-1 and TRBJ2-7, is KAGVTQTPRYLIKTRGQQVTLSCSPISGHRSVSWYQQTPGQGLQFLFEYFSETQRNKGNFPGRFSGRQFSNSRSEMNVSTLELGDSALYLCASTLGPASYEQYFGPGTRLTVT.

This sequence joins TRBV28 and TRBJ1-5; tentatively, D is TRBD1 (6 bases). Per the germline V gene, CDR1 is MDHEN and CDR2 is SYDVKM. The V gene lost 7 bases and the J gene lost 1 base, with 17 bases spanning the gap. There are 16 residues in the CDR3. CDR3 protein: CASTDPGGRSNQPQHF. For the CDR3, the DNA is TGTGCCAGCACTGATCCGGGGGGCAGGAGCAATCAGCCCCAGCATTTT. Based on the CDR3 plus reference TRBV28 and TRBJ1-5, the full variable domain is DVKVTQSSRYLVKRTGEKVFLECVQDMDHENMFWYRQDPGLGLRLIYFSYDVKMKEKGDIPEGYSVSREKKERFSLILESASTNQTSMYLCASTDPGGRSNQPQHFGDGTRLSIL.

The chain has TRBV29-1 and TRBJ2-4, with 7 bases matching TRBD1. Germline loops: CDR1 SQVTM, CDR2 ANQGSEA. This CDR3 is 14 amino acids long. With V trimmed by 4 bases and J by 2 bases, 5 bases remained unmatched. The CDR3 DNA sequence: TGCAGCGTTGTAAACAGGGGAACCAAAAACATTCAGTACTTC. This gives the protein CSVVNRGTKNIQYF.

The chain couples TRBV5-1 to TRBJ1-1, with a possible D match to TRBD1 (5 bases). This CDR3 is 14 amino acids long. V was shortened by 4 bases and J by 6 bases, with 16 bases between the two germline ends. Germline CDR1 SGHRS, CDR2 YFSETQ. The CDR3 reads CASSLGPTRAEAFF. The CDR3 DNA is TGCGCCAGCAGCCTGGGACCGACGAGGGCTGAAGCTTTCTTT.

V gene TRBV27 combines with J gene TRBJ1-2, with D possibly being TRBD1 (5 bases). Looked up from germline, CDR1 is MNHEY and CDR2 is SMNVEV (reference sequence). This CDR3 is built from 13 residues. Between the trimmed V and J ends, which lost 1 base and 9 bases, there was a span of 12 bases. The CDR3 DNA is TGTGCCAGCAGTTTATGGTCCGGGGGACGCTACACCTTC. Its protein is CASSLWSGGRYTF.

The rearrangement joins TRBV25-1 to TRBJ1-5; TRBD1 is a possible D gene (5 bases). The CDR3 is made up of 14 amino acids. The germline gives CDR1 MGHDK, CDR2 SYGVNS. The ends were cut back, 6 bases at V and 6 bases at J, with 15 bases in the middle. As DNA, the CDR3 is TGTGCCAGCAGCTCCAGTCAGGGTGGTCAGCCCCAGCATTTT. Translation gives CASSSSQGGQPQHF. Drawing the rest from reference TRBV25-1 and TRBJ1-5, the complete variable domain is EADIYQTPRYLVIGTGKKITLECSQTMGHDKMYWYQQDPGMELHLIHYSYGVNSTEKGDLSSESTVSRIRTEHFPLTLESARPSHTSQYLCASSSSQGGQPQHFGDGTRLSIL.

The J gene is TRBJ2-1, the V gene TRBV12-3 or TRBV12-4; TRBD2 matches at 7 bases. The trim removed 6 bases at V and 8 bases at J, leaving 4 bases unmatched. CDR3 size: 12 residues. CDR3 coding DNA: TGTGCCAGCAGCCGACTAGCCTATGAGCAGTTCTTC. Translating it yields CASSRLAYEQFF.

The chain combines TRBV28 with TRBJ2-2; 8 nucleotides match TRBD1. V shed 4 bases and J 4 bases; nucleotides not matched to a gene: 5. The CDR3 spans 15 residues. CDR1 and CDR2 from the germline V gene are MDHEN and SYDVKM. CDR3 DNA sequence: TGTGCCAGCAGTTCCCTCACAGGGGGCACCGGGGAGCTGTTTTTT. It encodes CASSSLTGGTGELFF.

This chain joins TRBV12-5 and TRBJ2-2; the match to TRBD2 covers 10 bases. There are 16 residues in the CDR3. CDR1 is LGHNT and CDR2 is FRNRAP in the germline V gene. V shed 6 bases and J 5 bases; nucleotides not matched to a gene: 9. The CDR3 nucleotides are TGTGCTAGTGGGGCTCTAGCGGGAGAATGGACCGGGGAGCTGTTTTTT. Amino acid sequence: CASGALAGEWTGELFF.

The chain joins TRBV5-1 to TRBJ2-1, with 7 bases aligning to TRBD2. Trimming cost V 5 bases and J 0 bases; bases outside gene matches: 11. The CDR3 sequence is 17 residues long. Germline assignment: CDR1 SGHRS and CDR2 YFSETQ. The CDR3 loop reads CASSLLATGLSYNEQFF. CDR3 DNA sequence: TGCGCCAGCAGTCTACTAGCGACCGGTCTCTCCTACAATGAGCAGTTCTTC. Full variable domain (outside the CDR3, taken from reference TRBV5-1 and TRBJ2-1): KAGVTQTPRYLIKTRGQQVTLSCSPISGHRSVSWYQQTPGQGLQFLFEYFSETQRNKGNFPGRFSGRQFSNSRSEMNVSTLELGDSALYLCASSLLATGLSYNEQFFGPGTRLTVL.

The chain employs TRBV28 and TRBJ2-7; no clear D gene. Trimming removed 6 bases at V and 4 bases at J, with 10 bases between. This CDR3 contains 12 residues. Germline assignment: CDR1 MDHEN and CDR2 SYDVKM. The CDR3 coding sequence is TGTGCCAGCAGCCATACACCTTACGAGCAGTACTTC. Protein product: CASSHTPYEQYF.

The chain recombines TRBV11-3 with TRBJ2-1, with D tentatively TRBD1 or TRBD2 (5 bases each). The V end lost 5 bases, the J end lost 7 bases, and 12 bases lay between the germline ends. CDR1 is SGHNT and CDR2 is YENEEA in the germline V gene. This CDR3 has 13 residues. The CDR3 nucleotides are TGTGCCAGCAGCCCCCGGGACCGTAATGAGCAGTTCTTC. The encoded protein is CASSPRDRNEQFF.

The chain couples TRBV6-6 to TRBJ2-5, with no clear D. Looked up from germline, CDR1 is MNHNY and CDR2 is SVGAGI (reference sequence). This CDR3 comprises 13 residues. The ends were cut back, 6 bases at V and 5 bases at J, with 13 bases in the middle. CDR3 in amino acids: CASSRASRETQYF. The CDR3 coding sequence is TGTGCCAGCAGCCGCGCCTCCAGGGAGACCCAGTACTTC.

The rearrangement links TRBV6-5 to TRBJ2-1; 9 bases are shared with TRBD2. This CDR3 comprises 16 residues. Germline values: CDR1 MNHEY, CDR2 SVGAGI. With 0 bases clipped from V and 5 bases from J, the junction kept 5 bases outside the gene matches. CDR3 bases: TGTGCCAGCAGTTACTCTGCTAGCGGGGTCAACAATGAGCAGTTCTTC. It codes for CASSYSASGVNNEQFF.

The chain joins TRBV6-6 to TRBJ2-1; D unresolved. This CDR3 has 14 amino acids. The V end lost 8 bases, the J end lost 10 bases, and 21 bases lay between the germline ends. Germline V CDR1 and CDR2: MNHNY, SVGAGI (reference sequence). The CDR3 nucleotides are TGTGCCAGCGGAACATCCGGACCCTACTGGGAGCAGTTCTTC. This translates into CASGTSGPYWEQFF.

This chain joins TRBV27 and TRBJ2-7, with D perhaps matching TRBD2 (7 bases). From germline, CDR1 is MNHEY and CDR2 SMNVEV (reference sequence). V lost 0 bases, J lost 4 bases, and 10 bases lay in between. The length of the CDR3 is 14 residues. CDR3 region: CASSLSRGLYEQYF. DNA of the CDR3: TGTGCCAGCAGTTTATCGCGGGGGCTTTACGAGCAGTACTTC.

The chain recombines TRBV7-2 with TRBJ1-4, with D possibly TRBD1 on 5 matching bases. Germline lookup yields CDR1 SGHTA and CDR2 FQGNSA. The CDR3 length is 14 residues. V dropped 4 bases and J dropped 4 bases, with 10 bases sitting between them. The CDR3 DNA reads as TGTGCCAGCAGCTACGGGACTTATAATGAAAAACTGTTTTTT. Translated: CASSYGTYNEKLFF.

This clone was seen only a few times. The J gene is TRBJ1-5, the V gene TRBV28; tentative D call: TRBD1 (5 bases). CDR1 MDHEN and CDR2 SYDVKM come from the germline V gene. This CDR3 comprises 13 residues. Trimming pared 11 bases from V and 7 bases from J, leaving 18 bases between. This CDR3 is CAVGRGTWQPQHF. CDR3 coding DNA: TGTGCCGTCGGGCGGGGGACTTGGCAGCCCCAGCATTTT.

This chain connects TRBV19 to TRBJ2-3; 7 bases agree with TRBD2. Germline loops: CDR1 LNHDA, CDR2 SQIVND (reference sequence). V was pared by 5 bases and J by 0 bases, with 8 bases of the junction left unmatched. The CDR3 consists of 16 residues. CDR3 DNA: TGTGCCAGTAGTCCTCTCGTCGGGAGGAGCACAGATACGCAGTATTTT. Its translation is CASSPLVGRSTDTQYF. Full variable domain (missing parts from reference TRBV19 and TRBJ2-3): DGGITQSPKYLFRKEGQNVTLSCEQNLNHDAMYWYRQDPGQGLRLIYYSQIVNDFQKGDIAEGYSVSREKKESFPLTVTSAQKNPTAFYLCASSPLVGRSTDTQYFGPGTRLTVL.